The 5 T cell receptor beta chains in this list originate from one sample, sequenced in a study of T-cell reconstitution after alpha-beta-depleted transplantation in children. Unique molecular identifiers were incorporated during preparation of the TCRbeta library. From the PCR reads, TCRdb called clonotypes with MiXCR, one entry per CDR3 protein. The sample carries under 850,000 distinct CDR3 sequences, 13% recorded once. Sequencing used PBMCs, obtained before TCRalphabeta/CD19-depleted stem cell transplant. These TCRs come from a girl aged 2 to 10 with congenital amegakaryocytic thrombocytopenia, due to receive a stem cell transplant.

This clonotype was recorded many times. The chain recombines TRBV7-6 with TRBJ2-1; no reliable D call. CDR3 length: 13 amino acids. Trimming took off 4 bases at V and 6 bases at J, with 10 bases between the two ends. Per germline, CDR1 SGHVS and CDR2 FNYEAQ. The CDR3 here is CASSSQRVNEQFF. CDR3 DNA sequence: TGTGCCAGCAGCTCCCAGCGAGTCAATGAGCAGTTCTTC.

This chain connects TRBV12-3 or TRBV12-4 to TRBJ2-6; D is possibly TRBD1 (5 bases). This CDR3 spans 16 amino acids. V gave up 3 bases and J gave up 0 bases, with 9 bases separating them. CDR3 bases: TGTGCCAGCAGTTTGCCTAGGGGCTCTGGGGCCAACGTCCTGACTTTC. Its translation is CASSLPRGSGANVLTF.

J is TRBJ2-3 and V is TRBV7-2, with 7 bases matching TRBD2. The trim removed 8 bases at V and 4 bases at J, leaving 6 bases unmatched. Per germline, CDR1 SGHTA and CDR2 FQGNSA. CDR3 length: 13 residues. The CDR3 reads CASGLRGADTQYF. CDR3 coding DNA: TGTGCCAGCGGTCTCCGGGGGGCAGATACGCAGTATTTT.

This clonotype came up many times. The chain links TRBV7-2 to TRBJ2-2, with TRBD2 matching 9 bases. After removal of 4 bases from V and 3 bases from J, the junction contained 0 bases not matched to a gene. Germline-derived CDR1 and CDR2 are SGHTA and FQGNSA. This CDR3 region has 14 residues. The CDR3 DNA sequence: TGTGCCAGCAGCTGGACTAGCGACACCGGGGAGCTGTTTTTT. It codes for CASSWTSDTGELFF. Based on the CDR3 plus reference TRBV7-2 and TRBJ2-2, the full variable domain is GAGVSQSPSNKVTEKGKDVELRCDPISGHTALYWYRQSLGQGLEFLIYFQGNSAPDKSGLPSDRFSAERTGGSVSTLTIQRTQQEDSAVYLCASSWTSDTGELFFGEGSRLTVL.

This clonotype was counted many times. The chain is built from TRBV5-6 and TRBJ2-2; D not certain. The CDR3 consists of 12 residues. The V and J ends lost 2 bases and 6 bases respectively, with 5 bases between them. Germline CDR1 is SGHDT and CDR2 is YYEEEE. The CDR3 loop is CASSLWSGELFF. DNA of the CDR3: TGTGCCAGCAGCTTATGGTCCGGGGAGCTGTTTTTT.